Presented here are 18 T cell receptor beta chains from one specimen sequenced in a study of blood T cell repertoires in COVID-19. Sequencing was performed with immunoSEQ multiplex PCR; in TCRdb, only in-frame clones are kept and a portion is missing. The sample includes some 60,000 clones, 90% of them seen just once. Sequenced input: peripheral blood. Source of these receptors: a man between 60 and 70 years old with acute or convalescent COVID-19.

The chain employs TRBV10-3 and TRBJ2-7; D not certain. Germline lookup yields CDR1 ENHRY and CDR2 SYGVKD. V shed 7 bases and J shed 0 bases, with 10 bases lying between them. The CDR3 is made up of 13 amino acids. The CDR3 DNA is TGTGCCATCAAAAGCCCCCTCTCCTACGAGCAGTACTTC. It yields the protein CAIKSPLSYEQYF.

The J gene is TRBJ1-5, the V gene TRBV19; D unresolved. The length of the CDR3 is 13 residues. The V end lost 5 bases, the J end lost 4 bases, and 9 bases lay between the germline ends. Germline V CDR1 and CDR2: LNHDA, SQIVND (reference sequence). The CDR3 loop is CASSGLQNQPQHF. The CDR3 DNA reads as TGTGCCAGTAGTGGGCTTCAGAATCAGCCCCAGCATTTT.

The rearrangement uses TRBV27 and TRBJ1-1; D is uncertain. V lost 5 bases, J lost 6 bases, and 10 bases lay in between. Per the germline V gene, CDR1 is MNHEY and CDR2 is SMNVEV (reference sequence). The length of the CDR3 is 12 residues. The DNA of the CDR3 is TGTGCCAGCAGTCCCCGACATCCTGAAGCTTTCTTT. It codes for CASSPRHPEAFF.

This clone was seen only once. The chain joins TRBV5-1 to TRBJ1-4; D uncertain. Germline-derived CDR1 and CDR2 are SGHRS and YFSETQ. The CDR3 loop spans 14 amino acids. Trimming shortened V by 0 bases and J by 3 bases, and 6 bases separated the two germline ends. This CDR3 reads CASSLEEPNEKLFF. The CDR3 nucleotides are TGCGCCAGCAGCTTGGAAGAGCCTAATGAAAAACTGTTTTTT.

In this sample, this clone turned up once. The J gene is TRBJ1-1, the V gene TRBV19; D is undetermined. V was cut by 6 bases and J by 0 bases, with 17 bases left in between. Germline V CDR1 and CDR2: LNHDA, SQIVND (reference sequence). The CDR3 spans 16 residues. The CDR3 nucleotides read TGTGCCAGTAGGCGCGTGGGCGCGGGAATGAACACTGAAGCTTTCTTT. Protein sequence: CASRRVGAGMNTEAFF.

This chain uses TRBV2 with TRBJ1-4; TRBD1 matches at 8 bases. V lost 7 bases, J lost 3 bases, and 4 bases stayed unmatched. Germline CDR1 SNHLY, CDR2 FYNNEI. The length of the CDR3 is 14 residues. The CDR3 DNA reads as TGTGCCAGCACCTACAGGGGGGCTAATGAAAAACTGTTTTTT. This codes for CASTYRGANEKLFF.

The chain is built from TRBV9 and TRBJ2-1; D is ambiguous. V dropped 1 base and J dropped 9 bases, with 14 bases sitting between them. The CDR3 totals 14 residues. The germline CDR1 and CDR2 sequences are SGDLS and YYNGEE. The CDR3 DNA follows: TGTGCCAGCAGCGTAAGATCAGAGGTGGGTGAGCAGTTCTTC. It specifies CASSVRSEVGEQFF.

This rearrangement joins TRBV6-6 to TRBJ2-1; 7 positions agree with TRBD2. The ends lost 4 bases at V and 5 bases at J; junction bases unmatched: 2. Per the germline V gene, CDR1 is MNHNY and CDR2 is SVGAGI (reference sequence). This CDR3 spans 13 amino acids. CDR3 DNA sequence: TGTGCCAGCAGTTCTCTAGCGGACAATGAGCAGTTCTTC. It encodes CASSSLADNEQFF.

The chain carries TRBV20-1 and TRBJ1-1; maybe TRBD1 (5 bases). V lost 3 bases and J 5 bases, leaving 16 bases between the germline ends. The germline V gene encodes CDR1 DFQATT and CDR2 SNEGSKA (reference sequence). The CDR3 loop spans 14 amino acids. CDR3 DNA sequence: TGCAGTGCTAGTGGGGTGGAGGGGCGAACTGAAGCTTTCTTT. This translates into CSASGVEGRTEAFF.

The chain is built from TRBV5-6 and TRBJ1-2; TRBD1 might be the D (6 bases). The V and J ends lost 7 bases and 7 bases respectively, with 17 bases between them. The CDR3 has 13 amino acids. Germline values: CDR1 SGHDT, CDR2 YYEEEE. This CDR3 reads CASFRGALVGYTF. CDR3 DNA: TGTGCCAGCTTTCGGGGGGCCTTAGTTGGCTACACCTTC.

The CDR3 DNA is TGCGCCAGCAGCTTCAAGGCAGGGGCGAACTATGGCTACACCTTC. Translated: CASSFKAGANYGYTF. The chain recombines TRBV5-1 with TRBJ1-2, with a tentative D call TRBD1 (6 bases). V lost 2 bases to trimming and J lost 2 bases, with 13 bases between them. Germline V gives CDR1 SGHRS, CDR2 YFSETQ. The CDR3 runs 15 residues.

V and J are TRBV5-5 and TRBJ2-7, with no clear D. The germline V gene has CDR1 SGHKS and CDR2 YYEKEE (reference sequence). V lost 0 bases, J lost 2 bases, and 3 bases lay in between. This CDR3 spans 12 amino acids. The CDR3 DNA reads TGTGCCAGCAGCTTGGACACCTACGAGCAGTACTTC. Its protein product is CASSLDTYEQYF.

The chain joins TRBV10-3 to TRBJ2-7, with D perhaps matching TRBD1 (5 bases). Germline CDR1 ENHRY, CDR2 SYGVKD. The CDR3 runs to 14 residues. V dropped 2 bases and J dropped 5 bases, with 13 bases sitting between them. The CDR3: CAISEDSATDEQYF. CDR3 in DNA: TGTGCCATCAGTGAGGACAGTGCCACGGACGAGCAGTACTTC.

The chain recombines TRBV6-5 with TRBJ1-2; D call uncertain. CDR3 length: 14 amino acids. CDR1 MNHEY and CDR2 SVGAGI come from the germline V gene. The V end was cut by 0 bases, the J end by 8 bases, with 13 bases between. DNA for the CDR3: TGTGCCAGCAGTTACTCGAACCGCCGAGGGGGCTACACCTTC. The encoded protein is CASSYSNRRGGYTF.

A word on this clone: Sequence at one end of the junction differs from germline and may be a read error. This chain joins TRBV2 and TRBJ2-5; 7 bases map to TRBD2. The CDR3 loop spans 13 amino acids. CDR1 SNHLY and CDR2 FYNNEI come from the germline V gene. The CDR3 spells CASSVSSGWIQHF. CDR3 in DNA: TGTGCCAGCAGTGTTTCTAGCGGCTGGATCCAGCACTTC.

The gene calls are TRBV11-2 and TRBJ2-7; D is unresolved. The CDR3 covers 13 residues. V lost 8 bases to trimming and J lost 0 bases, with 11 bases between them. Germline V gives CDR1 SGHAT, CDR2 FQNNGV. CDR3 coding DNA: TGTGCCAGCGAGGCAGACCTCTCCTACGAGCAGTACTTC. Amino acids: CASEADLSYEQYF.

The V call is TRBV18, the J call TRBJ1-1; D not certain. V was shortened by 3 bases and J by 6 bases, with 8 bases between the two germline ends. The CDR3 loop spans 12 amino acids. Per germline, CDR1 KGHSH and CDR2 LQKENI. CDR3 DNA: TGTGCCAGCTCACCCCTCGGAGCTGAAGCTTTCTTT. It translates to CASSPLGAEAFF.

This sequence joins TRBV6-6 and TRBJ1-2; 7 nucleotides agree with TRBD1. The V and J ends lost 7 bases and 2 bases, in that order; junction bases with no gene match: 10. The CDR3 has 15 amino acids. The germline V gene has CDR1 MNHNY and CDR2 SVGAGI (reference sequence). CDR3 sequence (DNA): TGTGCCAGCATCGCCAGGGGGGAAGGAAACTATGGCTACACCTTC. Protein: CASIARGEGNYGYTF.